This record looks at one T cell receptor beta chain sequence and its context. This sample was taken from a study of CD8+ T cells in alopecia areata. About the study: Treated patients were dosed with oral tofacitinib, taking 5 to 10 mg twice daily. Severity among treated patients was scored by the percentage of scalp area affected.

The CDR3 totals 13 residues. Trimming took off 2 bases at V and 7 bases at J, with 14 bases between the two ends. Germline loops: CDR1 SQVTM, CDR2 ANQGSEA. Treatment reported: oral pan-JAK inhibitor, 5-10 mg twice daily. Investigators isolated RNA and reverse transcribed it into cDNA to act as the sequencing template. The method was immunoSEQ multiplex PCR; TCRdb's version includes in-frame clones alone and lacks a portion of them. This sample has roughly 120,000 clones; roughly 63% occur once, and the top ten carry around 30%. This specimen was CD8+ T cells sorted from blood, taken at week 4, from a patient treated with tofacitinib. The J gene is TRBJ1-2, the V gene TRBV29-1, with D hard to call. The sequence derives from a human donor with alopecia areata. The CDR3 nucleotides read TGCAGCGTTGAACTTCCGGGGTCCCTTGGCTACACCTTC. Protein product: CSVELPGSLGYTF.